This T cell receptor (beta chain) originates from a study of shared clonotypes between healthy human individuals. About the study: Ranging from 18 to 49 in age, donors were two women and three men. Each donor's CD4 naive and CD4 memory cells filled three plates apiece, CD8 naive two, and CD8 memory one.

The authors loaded around 220 ng DNA, roughly 33,000 T cell genomes, into sorted-subset replicate PCRs. Only in-frame clones appear in the TCRdb table, and some are missing; sequencing was by immunoSEQ multiplex PCR. The sample gives 1.5 million to 2.5 million clones, about 95% of which show up once; 1% to 1.5% is in the top ten. Positive CCR7 selection of CD45RO-negative cells yielded the naive CD8 cells, and terminally differentiated effector memory CD45RA+ cells were excluded. Caucasian adults living in Nashville, Tennessee, provided all samples. The sequence was obtained from a man younger than 30 in good health. The specimen sequenced was naive CD8+ T cells sorted from blood.

This CDR3 reads CASNLTPGADQPQHF. The CDR3 DNA sequence: TGTGCCAGCAACCTCACCCCGGGGGCCGATCAGCCCCAGCATTTT. This rearrangement joins TRBV27 to TRBJ1-5; perhaps TRBD1 as D (6 bases). This CDR3 comprises 15 residues. V was pared by 7 bases and J by 5 bases, with 18 bases between. Germline-derived CDR1 and CDR2 are MNHEY and SMNVEV (reference sequence).